The next 9 T cell receptor beta chains were all read from a single sample in a study of OX40 agonist ivuxolimab in advanced cancers. This table comes from immunoSEQ multiplex PCR, and its TCRdb copy is limited to in-frame clones, with some not included. The sample lists 55,000 to 75,000 clones, approximately 88% occurring once. The input for sequencing was CD4+ or CD8+ T cells sorted from blood, taken in a trial of the OX40 agonist ivuxolimab. Source of these receptors: an adult with an advanced solid tumor such as melanoma, head and neck, liver or kidney cancer.

The chain recombines TRBV5-4 with TRBJ2-5, with D perhaps TRBD1 (6 bases). This CDR3 has 13 amino acids. Trimming took 2 bases from V and 2 from J, leaving 7 bases between them. Germline lookup yields CDR1 SGHNT and CDR2 YYREEE (reference sequence). CDR3 sequence (DNA): TGTGCCAGCAGCTTACAGGGACAAGAGACCCAGTACTTC. Protein: CASSLQGQETQYF.

The V call is TRBV7-9, the J call TRBJ2-1; tentative D call: TRBD2 (5 bases). The CDR3 is 16 residues long. The germline V gene has CDR1 SEHNR and CDR2 FQNEAQ (reference sequence). Trimming took 5 bases from V and 1 from J, leaving 15 bases between them. CDR3 loop: CASSPPRVASYNEQFF. The DNA for the CDR3 is TGTGCCAGCAGCCCCCCGAGGGTGGCGTCCTACAATGAGCAGTTCTTC.

This clone was seen more than once but under ten times. J is TRBJ1-6 and V is TRBV5-1; TRBD1 matches 9 bases. The V segment lost 2 bases and the J segment 10 bases; nucleotides outside the gene matches: 7. The CDR3 spans 15 residues. CDR1 is SGHRS, CDR2 YFSETQ, per germline. The CDR3 region has the DNA TGCGCCAGCAGCTTTACGGACAGGGGAATGTCACCCCTCCACTTT. Protein product: CASSFTDRGMSPLHF.

The gene calls are TRBV9 and TRBJ1-3; no firm D call. Germline V CDR1 and CDR2: SGDLS, YYNGEE. Between the trimmed V and J ends, which lost 4 bases and 0 bases, there was a span of 17 bases. The CDR3 runs to 17 residues. CDR3 loop: CASSLYDGPFSGNTIYF. CDR3 bases: TGTGCCAGCAGCCTCTACGACGGGCCTTTCTCTGGAAACACCATATATTTT.

DNA of the CDR3: TGTGCCAGCAGCTTCCGTGAACTGAACACTGAAGCTTTCTTT. The encoded protein is CASSFRELNTEAFF. The chain employs TRBV11-3 and TRBJ1-1, with D uncertain. This CDR3 comprises 14 residues. With 3 bases removed from V and 0 bases from J, the gap between germline ends came to 8 bases. Germline loops: CDR1 SGHNT, CDR2 YENEEA.

The rearrangement joins TRBV4-1 to TRBJ2-3; 11 bases map to TRBD2. Germline CDR1 is MGHRA and CDR2 is YSYEKL. After removal of 1 base from V and 2 bases from J, the junction contained 8 bases not matched to a gene. The CDR3 covers 18 residues. The chain's CDR3 is CASSQVPLAGGPTDTQYF. The CDR3 nucleotides are TGCGCCAGCAGCCAAGTACCTCTAGCGGGAGGCCCCACAGATACGCAGTATTTT.

The rearrangement joins TRBV6-6 to TRBJ2-1; 11 bases align to TRBD2. The CDR3 runs to 16 residues. The ends lost 4 bases at V and 0 bases at J; junction bases unmatched: 2. The germline CDR1 and CDR2 sequences are MNHNY and SVGAGI (reference sequence). The CDR3 reads CASSSLAGASYNEQFF. As DNA, the CDR3 is TGTGCCAGCAGTTCACTAGCGGGAGCCTCCTACAATGAGCAGTTCTTC.

In DNA form, the CDR3 reads TGTGCCAGCAGCTTGGGACTAGCGAACACCGGGGAGCTGTTTTTT. It specifies CASSLGLANTGELFF. The rearrangement links TRBV7-2 to TRBJ2-2, with 8 bases lining up with TRBD2. CDR3 length: 15 residues. Germline CDR1 is SGHTA and CDR2 is FQGNSA. The V gene end was trimmed by 3 bases and the J gene end by 0 bases; junction bases not matched to a gene: 0. Using reference TRBV7-2 and TRBJ2-2 for the parts outside the CDR3, the full variable domain is GAGVSQSPSNKVTEKGKDVELRCDPISGHTALYWYRQSLGQGLEFLIYFQGNSAPDKSGLPSDRFSAERTGGSVSTLTIQRTQQEDSAVYLCASSLGLANTGELFFGEGSRLTVL.

The J gene is TRBJ2-4, the V gene TRBV9; D is unclear. Looked up from germline, CDR1 is SGDLS and CDR2 is YYNGEE. This CDR3 is built from 15 residues. Trimming pared 0 bases from V and 0 bases from J, leaving 7 bases between. The CDR3 protein is CASSVGGLAKNIQYF. As DNA, the CDR3 is TGTGCCAGCAGCGTAGGTGGGTTAGCCAAAAACATTCAGTACTTC.